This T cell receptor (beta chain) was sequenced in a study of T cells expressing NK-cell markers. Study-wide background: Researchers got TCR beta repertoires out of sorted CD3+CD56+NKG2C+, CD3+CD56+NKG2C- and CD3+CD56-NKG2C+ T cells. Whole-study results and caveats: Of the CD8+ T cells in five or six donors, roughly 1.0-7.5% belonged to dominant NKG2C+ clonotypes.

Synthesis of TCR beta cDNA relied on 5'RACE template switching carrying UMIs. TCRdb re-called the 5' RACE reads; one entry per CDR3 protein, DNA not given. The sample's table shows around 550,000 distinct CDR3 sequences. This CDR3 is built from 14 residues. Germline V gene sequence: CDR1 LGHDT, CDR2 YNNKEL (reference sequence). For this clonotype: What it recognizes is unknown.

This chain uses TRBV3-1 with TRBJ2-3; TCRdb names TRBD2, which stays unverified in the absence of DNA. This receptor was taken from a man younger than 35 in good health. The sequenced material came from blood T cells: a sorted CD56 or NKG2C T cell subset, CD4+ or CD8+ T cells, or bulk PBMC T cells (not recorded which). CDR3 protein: CASSLLPSGLAQYF.